Presented here are 26 T cell receptor beta chains from one specimen sequenced in a study of blood T cell repertoires in COVID-19. Data came from immunoSEQ multiplex PCR; TCRdb stores just in-frame clones and leaves some out. The sample includes a few hundred thousand clones, 89% of them seen just once. The source material was peripheral blood. The receptors originated from a man aged 45-65 years with acute or convalescent COVID-19.

The chain couples TRBV5-1 to TRBJ1-1; 7 positions match TRBD1. The CDR3 consists of 13 residues. Germline assignment: CDR1 SGHRS and CDR2 YFSETQ. V was clipped by 7 bases and J by 4 bases; unmatched bases: 7. The CDR3: CASAPRDSTEAFF. CDR3 DNA sequence: TGCGCCAGCGCCCCTCGGGACAGCACTGAAGCTTTCTTT. Full variable domain (rest looked up from reference TRBV5-1 and TRBJ1-1): KAGVTQTPRYLIKTRGQQVTLSCSPISGHRSVSWYQQTPGQGLQFLFEYFSETQRNKGNFPGRFSGRQFSNSRSEMNVSTLELGDSALYLCASAPRDSTEAFFGQGTRLTVV.

This chain connects TRBV5-1 to TRBJ2-3; possibly TRBD1 for D (6 bases). The CDR3 has 15 residues. CDR1 and CDR2 (germline): SGHRS, YFSETQ. Deletions cut 1 base from V and 2 bases from J, with 11 bases between. CDR3 sequence reads: CASSLRGMVTDTQYF. The CDR3 DNA follows: TGCGCCAGCAGCTTGAGGGGGATGGTCACAGATACGCAGTATTTT.

The gene calls are TRBV10-3 and TRBJ1-1, with D perhaps TRBD1 (5 bases). The CDR3 has 12 residues. V was cut by 6 bases and J by 6 bases, with 11 bases left in between. Germline CDR1 reads ENHRY; CDR2 reads SYGVKD. The CDR3 DNA follows: TGTGCCATCAGGACGCAGGGATCTGAAGCTTTCTTT. It specifies CAIRTQGSEAFF.

J is TRBJ1-4 and V is TRBV27; maybe TRBD1 (5 bases). CDR3 length: 14 amino acids. Per the germline V gene, CDR1 is MNHEY and CDR2 is SMNVEV (reference sequence). The germline V and J ends were trimmed by 5 bases and 7 bases, with 14 bases remaining between them. The CDR3 DNA reads TGTGCCAGCAGTCCGCTCGTGGGGGGTGAAAAACTGTTTTTT. This encodes CASSPLVGGEKLFF.

This clone was observed once. The chain joins TRBV30 to TRBJ1-6; perhaps TRBD1 as D (5 bases). With 2 bases removed from V and 6 bases from J, the gap between germline ends came to 14 bases. CDR3 length equals 15 residues. CDR1 and CDR2 (germline): GTSNPN, SVGIG (reference sequence). The CDR3: CAWSSSDSINSPLHF. CDR3 nucleotides: TGTGCCTGGAGTAGTTCCGACAGCATTAATTCACCCCTCCACTTT.

The chain is built from TRBV5-4 and TRBJ2-1; 7 bases fit TRBD2. The length of the CDR3 is 16 residues. The V segment lost 4 bases and the J segment 0 bases; nucleotides outside the gene matches: 7. CDR1 is SGHNT, CDR2 YYREEE, per germline (reference sequence). The CDR3 loop reads CASSTPAGSSYNEQFF. In DNA form, the CDR3 reads TGTGCCAGCAGCACCCCAGCGGGGAGCTCCTACAATGAGCAGTTCTTC.

V usage is TRBV11-2 and J usage is TRBJ2-3; D remains ambiguous. This CDR3 is 13 amino acids long. V lost 4 bases and J 4 bases, leaving 9 bases between the germline ends. The V gene's germline CDR1 is SGHAT and CDR2 FQNNGV. In nucleotides, the CDR3 is TGTGCCAGCAGCTCCCGTCCCCCAGATACGCAGTATTTT. Translated: CASSSRPPDTQYF. Complete variable domain (other parts from reference TRBV11-2 and TRBJ2-3): EAGVAQSPRYKIIEKRQSVAFWCNPISGHATLYWYQQILGQGPKLLIQFQNNGVVDDSQLPKDRFSAERLKGVDSTLKIQPAKLEDSAVYLCASSSRPPDTQYFGPGTRLTVL.

This chain uses TRBV5-1 with TRBJ2-7; TRBD1 matches at 8 bases. The CDR3 spans 14 residues. Per the germline V gene, CDR1 is SGHRS and CDR2 is YFSETQ. Trimming cost V 5 bases and J 7 bases; bases outside gene matches: 11. The CDR3 DNA reads TGCGCCAGCAGGCCCCGGGACAGGCTGGGGGAGCAGTACTTC. It translates to CASRPRDRLGEQYF.

The gene calls are TRBV30 and TRBJ2-7; 8 bases are shared with TRBD1. The CDR3 sequence is 11 residues long. Per the germline V gene, CDR1 is GTSNPN and CDR2 is SVGIG (reference sequence). Trimming at V came to 5 bases and at J to 6 bases, leaving 3 bases not matched to a gene. The CDR3 DNA sequence: TGTGCCTGGGCGACAGGGGTCGAGCAGTACTTC. It yields the protein CAWATGVEQYF.

The chain employs TRBV7-8 and TRBJ2-2; 8 nucleotides agree with TRBD2. The CDR3 length is 15 residues. Trimming cost V 5 bases and J 4 bases; bases outside gene matches: 6. In germline, CDR1 is SGHVS, CDR2 FQNEAQ. Written as DNA, the CDR3 is TGTGCCAGCAGCCTATACGGGGGGGTCACCGGGGAGCTGTTTTTT. This translates into CASSLYGGVTGELFF.

The J gene is TRBJ1-4, the V gene TRBV6-1, with TRBD1 as a possible D gene (5 bases). The CDR3 totals 13 residues. Germline V gene data show CDR1 as MNHNS and CDR2 as SASEGT. The germline V and J ends were trimmed by 1 base and 8 bases, with 8 bases remaining between them. The CDR3 loop reads CASSEGAGEKLFF. The CDR3 DNA is TGTGCCAGCAGTGAAGGAGCAGGGGAAAAACTGTTTTTT.

The gene calls are TRBV7-2 and TRBJ2-1; tentative D call: TRBD2 (6 bases). Trimming shortened V by 5 bases and J by 7 bases, and 15 bases separated the two germline ends. The germline V gene encodes CDR1 SGHTA and CDR2 FQGNSA. CDR3 length: 14 amino acids. CDR3 sequence: CASSRAFGGNEQFF. In DNA, the CDR3 is TGTGCCAGCAGCAGGGCCTTCGGAGGGAATGAGCAGTTCTTC. Full variable domain (outside the CDR3, taken from reference TRBV7-2 and TRBJ2-1): GAGVSQSPSNKVTEKGKDVELRCDPISGHTALYWYRQSLGQGLEFLIYFQGNSAPDKSGLPSDRFSAERTGGSVSTLTIQRTQQEDSAVYLCASSRAFGGNEQFFGPGTRLTVL.

The chain uses TRBV18 and TRBJ2-2, with a possible D match to TRBD2 (5 bases). V was shortened by 3 bases and J by 5 bases, with 19 bases between the two germline ends. This CDR3 is built from 17 residues. The germline V gene has CDR1 KGHSH and CDR2 LQKENI. The CDR3 region is CASSPTPRGLRTGELFF. CDR3 coding DNA: TGTGCCAGCTCACCGACCCCTCGGGGTTTGAGGACCGGGGAGCTGTTTTTT.

This chain joins TRBV7-3 and TRBJ2-1; D perhaps matches TRBD2 (6 bases). Germline-derived CDR1 and CDR2 are SGHTA and FQGTGA. The CDR3 covers 16 residues. Trimming shortened V by 5 bases and J by 6 bases, and 20 bases separated the two germline ends. The CDR3 coding sequence is TGTGCCAGCAGCCCTACGAGAGGGAGGATAGGCAATGAGCAGTTCTTC. It encodes CASSPTRGRIGNEQFF.

This rearrangement joins TRBV5-1 to TRBJ2-1; D not resolved. The V and J ends lost 4 bases and 5 bases respectively, with 4 bases between them. The CDR3 is 11 amino acids. Germline CDR1 reads SGHRS; CDR2 reads YFSETQ. CDR3 region: CASSVDNEQFF. CDR3 DNA sequence: TGCGCCAGCAGCGTAGACAATGAGCAGTTCTTC.

The chain carries TRBV12-3 or TRBV12-4 and TRBJ1-1; 8 bases map to TRBD1. The CDR3 runs 13 residues. Germline trimming cut 6 bases from V and 5 bases from J; bases unmatched to any gene: 5. As DNA, the CDR3 is TGTGCCAGCAGGAAACAGGGGGTGACTGAAGCTTTCTTT. Protein: CASRKQGVTEAFF.

V gene TRBV7-2 combines with J gene TRBJ1-1, with 9 bases identical to TRBD1. Looked up from germline, CDR1 is SGHTA and CDR2 is FQGNSA. The ends lost 6 bases at V and 0 bases at J; junction bases unmatched: 11. CDR3 length equals 17 residues. CDR3 residues: CASRLTGGPWVNTEAFF. The CDR3 bases are TGTGCCAGCAGACTGACAGGGGGTCCTTGGGTGAACACTGAAGCTTTCTTT.

The chain joins TRBV7-8 to TRBJ2-7; 10 nucleotides line up with TRBD1. CDR1 SGHVS and CDR2 FQNEAQ come from the germline V gene. The CDR3 has 14 residues. V lost 5 bases and J lost 4; bases outside the gene matches: 5. The CDR3 region has the DNA TGTGCCAGCAGCGTCCGGGACAGGGGATACGAGCAGTACTTC. This codes for CASSVRDRGYEQYF. Complete variable domain (other parts from reference TRBV7-8 and TRBJ2-7): GAGVSQSPRYKVAKRGQDVALRCDPISGHVSLFWYQQALGQGPEFLTYFQNEAQLDKSGLPSDRFFAERPEGSVSTLKIQRTQQEDSAVYLCASSVRDRGYEQYFGPGTRLTVT.

This chain links TRBV6-5 with TRBJ2-3, with D unresolved. The V end was cut by 2 bases, the J end by 1 base, with 10 bases between. CDR3 size: 15 residues. The germline gives CDR1 MNHEY, CDR2 SVGAGI. The DNA for the CDR3 is TGTGCCAGCAGTTACGCGGTTTCAGGCACAGATACGCAGTATTTT. This encodes CASSYAVSGTDTQYF.

The rearrangement uses TRBV5-1 and TRBJ1-2; a possible D gene is TRBD1 (6 bases). In germline, CDR1 is SGHRS, CDR2 YFSETQ. The CDR3 is 13 residues long. V gave up 5 bases and J gave up 3 bases, with 11 bases separating them. CDR3 bases: TGCGCCAGCAGTAGGGACAAAGACTATGGCTACACCTTC. It specifies CASSRDKDYGYTF.

The chain uses TRBV12-2 and TRBJ1-1; the D segment call TRBD1 is taken from the table without a DNA check. TRBV12-2 is designated a pseudogene. The CDR3 contains 14 residues. The CDR3 bases are TGTGCAAGTCGCTTAGCTGGCAGGGCCACTGAAGCTTTCTTT. This encodes CASRLAGRATEAFF.

This sequence joins TRBV7-9 and TRBJ2-2; tentatively, D is TRBD2 (5 bases). CDR1 and CDR2 (germline): SEHNR, FQNEAQ (reference sequence). The CDR3 runs to 18 residues. With 3 bases removed from V and 2 bases from J, the gap between germline ends came to 19 bases. CDR3 sequence (DNA): TGTGCCAGCAGCTTCTCCCGGACGGGGATCCCTAACACCGGGGAGCTGTTTTTT. Translation: CASSFSRTGIPNTGELFF. The whole variable domain, filled in from reference TRBV7-9 and TRBJ2-2, reads DTGVSQNPRHKITKRGQNVTFRCDPISEHNRLYWYRQTLGQGPEFLTYFQNEAQLEKSRLLSDRFSAERPKGSFSTLEIQRTEQGDSAMYLCASSFSRTGIPNTGELFFGEGSRLTVL.

V and J are TRBV4-2 and TRBJ1-2; D gene uncertain. Germline V gene data show CDR1 as LGHNA and CDR2 as YNFKEQ. Deletions cut 1 base from V and 0 bases from J, with 3 bases between. The CDR3 has 13 amino acids. For the CDR3, the DNA is TGTGCCAGCAGCCAAGCTACTAACTATGGCTACACCTTC. Amino acid sequence: CASSQATNYGYTF.

V is TRBV10-3 and J is TRBJ2-3, with TRBD2 identical over 12 bases. The ends lost 0 bases at V and 2 bases at J; junction bases unmatched: 9. Germline V gene lookup returns CDR1 ENHRY and CDR2 SYGVKD. The CDR3 contains 19 residues. CDR3 DNA: TGTGCCATCAGTGAGTCGAAGCTAGCGGGGGGGCCTGACACAGATACGCAGTATTTT. Protein product: CAISESKLAGGPDTDTQYF.

The V and J genes are TRBV18 and TRBJ2-7; a possible D gene is TRBD1 (5 bases). Germline assignment: CDR1 KGHSH and CDR2 LQKENI. V shed 0 bases and J shed 0 bases, with 12 bases lying between them. The CDR3 is made up of 16 amino acids. CDR3 loop: CASSPPKGVSSYEQYF. CDR3 nucleotides: TGTGCCAGCTCACCACCGAAAGGGGTTAGCTCCTACGAGCAGTACTTC.

This chain connects TRBV5-1 to TRBJ2-2; a weak D match, TRBD1 (5 bases). CDR1 SGHRS and CDR2 YFSETQ come from the germline V gene. Trimming took off 1 base at V and 2 bases at J, with 6 bases between the two ends. The CDR3 sequence is 14 residues long. CDR3: CASSLTGNTGELFF. The DNA of the CDR3 is TGCGCCAGCAGCTTGACAGGAAACACCGGGGAGCTGTTTTTT.